This entry lists 2 T cell receptor beta chains sequenced from one sample in a study of T-cell memory formation after mild COVID-19. TCRdb fed the 5' RACE reads into MiXCR, producing one record per CDR3 protein. Of approximately 450,000 distinct CDR3 sequences listed, roughly 20% are singletons. What was sequenced was PBMCs or a T cell subset sorted from them (not recorded which). The receptors stem from an adult woman who had mild COVID-19 (a few samples of this study predate the infection). Cell type and time point are not known.

This clonotype occurred a few times. This rearrangement joins TRBV6-1 to TRBJ2-5, with TRBD1 as a possible D gene (6 bases). Germline assignment: CDR1 MNHNS and CDR2 SASEGT. This CDR3 has 16 amino acids. With 0 bases removed from V and 4 bases from J, the gap between germline ends came to 15 bases. The CDR3 coding sequence is TGTGCCAGCAGTGAAGCGGTTATAGGACAGATAGAGACCCAGTACTTC. Its translation is CASSEAVIGQIETQYF.

This clonotype was picked up many times. The rearrangement uses TRBV4-3 and TRBJ2-7, with D unresolved. There are 15 residues in the CDR3. V was clipped by 0 bases and J by 0 bases, with 9 bases between them. Germline V CDR1 and CDR2: LGHNA, YSLEER. This CDR3 is CASSQDLGYSYEQYF. CDR3 nucleotides: TGCGCCAGCAGCCAAGATCTTGGGTACTCCTACGAGCAGTACTTC.